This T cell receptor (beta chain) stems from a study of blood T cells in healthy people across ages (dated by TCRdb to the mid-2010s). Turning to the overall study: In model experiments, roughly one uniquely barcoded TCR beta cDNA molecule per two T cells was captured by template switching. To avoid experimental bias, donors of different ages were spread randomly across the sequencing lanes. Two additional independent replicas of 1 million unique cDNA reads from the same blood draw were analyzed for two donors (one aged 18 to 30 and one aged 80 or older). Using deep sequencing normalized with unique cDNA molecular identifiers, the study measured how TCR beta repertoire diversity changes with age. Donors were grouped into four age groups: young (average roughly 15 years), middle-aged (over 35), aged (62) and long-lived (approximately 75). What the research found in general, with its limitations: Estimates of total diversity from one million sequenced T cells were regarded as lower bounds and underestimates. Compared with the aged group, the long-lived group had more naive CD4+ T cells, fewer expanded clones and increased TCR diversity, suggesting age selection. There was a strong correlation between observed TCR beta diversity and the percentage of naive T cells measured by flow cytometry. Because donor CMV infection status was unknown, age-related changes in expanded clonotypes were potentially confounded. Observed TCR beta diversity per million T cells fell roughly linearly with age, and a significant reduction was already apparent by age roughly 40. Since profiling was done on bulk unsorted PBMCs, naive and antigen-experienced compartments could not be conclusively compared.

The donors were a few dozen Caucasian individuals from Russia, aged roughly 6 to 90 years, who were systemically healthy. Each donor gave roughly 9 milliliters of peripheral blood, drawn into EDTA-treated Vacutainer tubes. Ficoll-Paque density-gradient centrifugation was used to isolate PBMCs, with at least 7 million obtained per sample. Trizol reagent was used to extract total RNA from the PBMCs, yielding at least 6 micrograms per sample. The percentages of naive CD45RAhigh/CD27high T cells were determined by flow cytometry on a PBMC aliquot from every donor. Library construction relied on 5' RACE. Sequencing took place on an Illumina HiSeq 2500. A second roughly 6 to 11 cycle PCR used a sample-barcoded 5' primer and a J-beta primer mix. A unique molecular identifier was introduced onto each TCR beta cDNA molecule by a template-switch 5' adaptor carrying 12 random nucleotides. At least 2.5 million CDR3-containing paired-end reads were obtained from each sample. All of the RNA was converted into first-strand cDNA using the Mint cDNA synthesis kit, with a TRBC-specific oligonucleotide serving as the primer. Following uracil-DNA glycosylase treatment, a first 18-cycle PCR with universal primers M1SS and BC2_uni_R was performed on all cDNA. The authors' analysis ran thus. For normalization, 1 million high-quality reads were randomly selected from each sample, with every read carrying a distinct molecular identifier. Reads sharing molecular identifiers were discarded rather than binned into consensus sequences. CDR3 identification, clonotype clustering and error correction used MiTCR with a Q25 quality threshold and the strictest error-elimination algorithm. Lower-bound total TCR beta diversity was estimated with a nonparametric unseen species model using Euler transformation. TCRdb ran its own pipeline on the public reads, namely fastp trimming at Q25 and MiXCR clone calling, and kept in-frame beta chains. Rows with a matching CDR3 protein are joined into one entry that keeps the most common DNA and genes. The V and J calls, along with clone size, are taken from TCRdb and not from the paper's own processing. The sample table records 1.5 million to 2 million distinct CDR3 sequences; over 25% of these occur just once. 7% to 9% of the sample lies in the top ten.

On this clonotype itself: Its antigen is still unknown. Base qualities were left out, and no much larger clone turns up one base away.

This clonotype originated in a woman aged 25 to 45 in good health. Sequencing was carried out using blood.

In nucleotide form, the sequence is TGTGCCAGCAGTCCCTCCAGCGGGGGGTCTCCCGGGGAGCTGTTTTTT. It codes for CASSPSSGGSPGELFF. The chain is encoded by TRBV27 joined to TRBJ2-2; TRBD2 fits 9 bases in the junction. Per the germline V gene (reference sequence), MNHEY is the CDR1 and SMNVEV is the CDR2. Clipping removes 5 bases from V and 6 bases from J, with 10 as the unmatched junction base count. Measured from the cysteine to the phenylalanine, the CDR3 is 16 residues long. Of the read, only the CDR3 DNA is kept; its 48 bases are in frame from base 1.